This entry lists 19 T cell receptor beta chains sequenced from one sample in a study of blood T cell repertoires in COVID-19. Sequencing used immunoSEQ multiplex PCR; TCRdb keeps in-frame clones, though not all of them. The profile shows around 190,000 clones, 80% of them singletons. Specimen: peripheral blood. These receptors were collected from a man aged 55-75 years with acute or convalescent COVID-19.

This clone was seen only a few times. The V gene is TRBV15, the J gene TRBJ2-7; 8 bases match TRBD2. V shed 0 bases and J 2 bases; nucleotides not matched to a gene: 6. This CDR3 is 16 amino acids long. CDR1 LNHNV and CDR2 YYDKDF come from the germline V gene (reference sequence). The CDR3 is CATSRELAGRPYEQYF. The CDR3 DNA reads TGTGCCACCAGCAGAGAGTTAGCGGGGCGCCCCTACGAGCAGTACTTC.

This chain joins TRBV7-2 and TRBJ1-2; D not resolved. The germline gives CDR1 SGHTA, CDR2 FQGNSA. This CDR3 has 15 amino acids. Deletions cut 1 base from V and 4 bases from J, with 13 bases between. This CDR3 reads CASSLVMSGSYGYTF. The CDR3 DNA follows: TGTGCCAGCAGCTTAGTCATGTCGGGGTCCTATGGCTACACCTTC. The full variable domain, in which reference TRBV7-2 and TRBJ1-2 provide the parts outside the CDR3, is GAGVSQSPSNKVTEKGKDVELRCDPISGHTALYWYRQSLGQGLEFLIYFQGNSAPDKSGLPSDRFSAERTGGSVSTLTIQRTQQEDSAVYLCASSLVMSGSYGYTFGSGTRLTVV.

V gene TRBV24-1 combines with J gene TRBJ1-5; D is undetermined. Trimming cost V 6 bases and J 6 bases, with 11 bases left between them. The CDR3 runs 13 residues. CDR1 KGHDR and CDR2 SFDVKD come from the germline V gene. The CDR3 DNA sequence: TGTGCCACCAGTAGAGGTGGCGGTCAGCCCCAGCATTTT. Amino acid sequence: CATSRGGGQPQHF.

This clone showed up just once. The CDR3 sequence is CATSNGGWSSYNEQFF. The DNA for the CDR3 is TGTGCCACCAGCAATGGGGGCTGGAGCTCCTACAATGAGCAGTTCTTC. This chain joins TRBV15 and TRBJ2-1; D is possibly TRBD1 (6 bases). The V gene lost 4 bases and the J gene lost 0 bases, with 13 bases spanning the gap. The germline V gene encodes CDR1 LNHNV and CDR2 YYDKDF (reference sequence). The CDR3 has 16 residues.

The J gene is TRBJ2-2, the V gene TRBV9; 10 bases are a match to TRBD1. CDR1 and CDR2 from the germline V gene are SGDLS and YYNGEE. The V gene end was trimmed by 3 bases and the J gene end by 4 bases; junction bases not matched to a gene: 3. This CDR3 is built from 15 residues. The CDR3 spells CASSGGQGVTGELFF. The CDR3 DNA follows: TGTGCCAGCAGCGGTGGACAGGGGGTCACCGGGGAGCTGTTTTTT.

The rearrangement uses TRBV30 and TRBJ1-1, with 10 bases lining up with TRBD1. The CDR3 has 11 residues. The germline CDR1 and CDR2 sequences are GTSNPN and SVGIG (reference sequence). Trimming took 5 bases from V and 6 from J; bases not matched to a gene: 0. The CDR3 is CAWGTGAEAFF. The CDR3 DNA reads TGTGCCTGGGGGACAGGGGCTGAAGCTTTCTTT.

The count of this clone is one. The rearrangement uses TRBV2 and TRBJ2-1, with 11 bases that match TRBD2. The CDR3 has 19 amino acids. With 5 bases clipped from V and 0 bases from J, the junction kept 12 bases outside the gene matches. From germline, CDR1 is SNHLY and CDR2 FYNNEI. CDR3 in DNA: TGTGCCAGCAGTCGAGGGACTAGCGGTTCCCCTAGCTCCTACAATGAGCAGTTCTTC. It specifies CASSRGTSGSPSSYNEQFF.

The CDR3 protein is CASNPGGAGEKLFF. The CDR3 bases are TGTGCCAGCAACCCGGGGGGCGCCGGTGAAAAACTGTTTTTT. The chain joins TRBV6-5 to TRBJ1-4, with D tentatively TRBD1 (6 bases). Between the trimmed V and J ends, which lost 7 bases and 7 bases, there was a span of 16 bases. CDR1 is MNHEY, CDR2 SVGAGI, per germline. This CDR3 spans 14 amino acids.

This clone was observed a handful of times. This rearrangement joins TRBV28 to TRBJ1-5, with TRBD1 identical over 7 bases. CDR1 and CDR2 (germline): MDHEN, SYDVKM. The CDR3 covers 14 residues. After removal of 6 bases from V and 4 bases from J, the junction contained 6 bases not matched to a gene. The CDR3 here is CASSSGGRNQPQHF. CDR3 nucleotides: TGTGCCAGCAGCTCAGGGGGTCGGAATCAGCCCCAGCATTTT.

The CDR3 is CASRRGRNSNQPQHF. CDR3 DNA sequence: TGTGCCAGTAGAAGGGGCCGGAATAGCAATCAGCCCCAGCATTTT. The rearrangement uses TRBV19 and TRBJ1-5, with D possibly matching TRBD1 (5 bases). Trimming removed 6 bases at V and 0 bases at J, with 12 bases between. Germline-derived CDR1 and CDR2 are LNHDA and SQIVND (reference sequence). The CDR3 length is 15 residues.

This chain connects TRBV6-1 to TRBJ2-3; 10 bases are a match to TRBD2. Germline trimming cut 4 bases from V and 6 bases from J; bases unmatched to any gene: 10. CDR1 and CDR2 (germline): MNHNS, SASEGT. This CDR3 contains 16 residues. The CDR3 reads CASSVVAGGDSDTQYF. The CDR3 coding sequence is TGTGCCAGCAGTGTGGTAGCGGGAGGTGATTCGGATACGCAGTATTTT.

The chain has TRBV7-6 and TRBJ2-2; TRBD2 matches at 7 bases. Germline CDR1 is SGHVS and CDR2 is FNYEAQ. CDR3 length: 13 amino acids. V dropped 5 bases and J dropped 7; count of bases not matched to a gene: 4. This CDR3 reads CASSQSGDGELFF. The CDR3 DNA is TGTGCCAGCAGCCAAAGCGGGGACGGGGAGCTGTTTTTT.

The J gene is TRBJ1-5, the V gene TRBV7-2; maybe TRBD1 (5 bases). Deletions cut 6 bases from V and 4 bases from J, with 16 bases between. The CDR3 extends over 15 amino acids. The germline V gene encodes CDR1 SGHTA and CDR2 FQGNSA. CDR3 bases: TGTGCCAGCAGTTCTGACAGTTTGCCTAATCAGCCCCAGCATTTT. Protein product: CASSSDSLPNQPQHF.

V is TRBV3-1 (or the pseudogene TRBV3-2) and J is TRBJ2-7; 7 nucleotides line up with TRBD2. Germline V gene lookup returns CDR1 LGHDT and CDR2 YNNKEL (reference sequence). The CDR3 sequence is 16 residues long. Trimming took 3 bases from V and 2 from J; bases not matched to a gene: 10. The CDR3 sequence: CASSHQGLRGAYEQYF. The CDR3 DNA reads TGTGCCAGCAGCCACCAAGGACTACGGGGGGCCTACGAGCAGTACTTC.

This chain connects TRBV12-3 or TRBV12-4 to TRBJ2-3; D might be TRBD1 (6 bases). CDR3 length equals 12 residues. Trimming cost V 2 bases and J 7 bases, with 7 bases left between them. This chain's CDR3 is CASSLRGNTQYF. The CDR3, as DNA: TGTGCCAGCAGTTTAAGGGGGAATACGCAGTATTTT.

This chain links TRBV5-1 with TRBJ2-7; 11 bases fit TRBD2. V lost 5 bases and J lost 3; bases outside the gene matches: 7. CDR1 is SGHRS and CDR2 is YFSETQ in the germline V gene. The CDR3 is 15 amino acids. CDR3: CASSLTSGTFYEQYF. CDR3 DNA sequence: TGCGCCAGCAGTCTGACTAGCGGGACCTTCTACGAGCAGTACTTC. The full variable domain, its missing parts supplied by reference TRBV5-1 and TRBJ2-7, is KAGVTQTPRYLIKTRGQQVTLSCSPISGHRSVSWYQQTPGQGLQFLFEYFSETQRNKGNFPGRFSGRQFSNSRSEMNVSTLELGDSALYLCASSLTSGTFYEQYFGPGTRLTVT.

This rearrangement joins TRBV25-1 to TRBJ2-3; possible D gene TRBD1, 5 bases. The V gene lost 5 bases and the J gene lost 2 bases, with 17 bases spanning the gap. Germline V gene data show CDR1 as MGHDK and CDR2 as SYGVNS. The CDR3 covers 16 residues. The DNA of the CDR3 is TGTGCCAGCAGTCCAAACAGGTTCCCAGACACAGATACGCAGTATTTT. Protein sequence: CASSPNRFPDTDTQYF.

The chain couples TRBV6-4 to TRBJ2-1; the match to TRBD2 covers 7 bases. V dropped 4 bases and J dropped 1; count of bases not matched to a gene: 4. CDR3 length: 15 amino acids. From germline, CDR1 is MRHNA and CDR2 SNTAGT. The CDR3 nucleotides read TGTGCCAGCAGTGGGACTAGGGGATCCTACAATGAGCAGTTCTTC. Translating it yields CASSGTRGSYNEQFF.

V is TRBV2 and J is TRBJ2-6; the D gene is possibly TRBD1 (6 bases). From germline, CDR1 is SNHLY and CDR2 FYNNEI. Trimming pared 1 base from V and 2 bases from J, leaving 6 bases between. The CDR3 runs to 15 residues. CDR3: CASSEEGAGANVLTF. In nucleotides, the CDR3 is TGTGCCAGCAGTGAAGAGGGGGCTGGGGCCAACGTCCTGACTTTC.